Listed below are T cell receptor beta chains from one sample, sequenced in a study of T cells in Graves' hyperthyroidism and ophthalmopathy. TCRdb ran MiXCR on the multiplex PCR reads and lists one entry per CDR3 protein. The table records 550,000 to 850,000 distinct CDR3 sequences, under 20% of them present only once. Sequences were obtained from blood. Receptors were obtained from a woman in her forties or fifties with Graves' hyperthyroidism that later progressed to Graves' ophthalmopathy. Both conserved end residues are part of each CDR3. The D gene is left open where the match is weak. The size entry is marked missing in some rows and otherwise reads once, few, many or a size class.

V gene	clone size	D gene	J gene	CDR3 DNA	CDR3 protein
TRBV10-3	many	-	TRBJ1-1	TGTGCCATCAGTGAGATGGAGCAAAGTAGGGCTTTCTTT	CAISEMEQSRAFF
TRBV3-1	many	TRBD1	TRBJ2-1	TGTGCCAGCAGCCAAAGACAGGGGGGTGAGCAGTTCTTC	CASSQRQGGEQFF
TRBV5-1	many	TRBD1	TRBJ2-1	TGCGCCAGCAGCCTCCGACAGGGCGGTAATAATGAGCAGTTCTTC	CASSLRQGGNNEQFF
TRBV11-2	many	-	TRBJ2-3	TGTGCCAGCAGCGATCAAGGGGCAATGAGCACAGATACGCAGTATTTT	CASSDQGAMSTDTQYF
TRBV20-1	few	-	TRBJ2-2	TGCAGTGCCGAAAGACAGGCTAACACCGGGGAGCTGTTTTTT	CSAERQANTGELFF
TRBV12-3/TRBV12-4	many	TRBD1	TRBJ1-5	TGTGCCAGCAGTTTACAGGGGGGGAATCAGCCCCAGCATTTT	CASSLQGGNQPQHF
TRBV7-2	many	-	TRBJ2-5	TGTGCCAGCAGCTTAATGGTGGGGGGAGAGACCCAGTACTTC	CASSLMVGGETQYF
TRBV20-1	few	-	TRBJ2-5	TGCAGTGCGAGAGGGCGTATGCAAATGGAGACCCAGTACTTC	CSARGRMQMETQYF
TRBV19	few	TRBD1	TRBJ1-2	TGTGCCAGTAGTTTCCCGGGACAGGGGATTCAAGGCTACACCTTC	CASSFPGQGIQGYTF
TRBV14	once	-	TRBJ2-5	TGTGCCAGCAGCCAAGATCCAGTGAAAGAGACCCAGTACTTC	CASSQDPVKETQYF
TRBV6-1	-	TRBD2	TRBJ2-5	TGTGCCAGCAGCCCTATTAGCGGGGGGGTGGAGACCCAGTACTTC	CASSPISGGVETQYF